The 19 T cell receptor beta chains presented below share a single source sample, sequenced in a study of cytomegalovirus exposure and HLA in healthy donors. The PCR was carried out with 60 Vbeta primers and 13 Jbeta primers. Using immunoSEQ multiplex PCR, the repertoire was profiled, and TCRdb retains in-frame clones only, with some absent. The sample features 50,000 to 75,000 clones, with less than 2.5% in its top ten. Material: PBMCs. The receptors shown here come from a young woman in good health and CMV-seronegative.

The rearrangement joins TRBV2 to TRBJ1-5, with a possible D match to TRBD1 (6 bases). CDR3 length: 15 residues. The germline V and J ends were trimmed by 1 base and 4 bases, with 11 bases remaining between them. Germline V gives CDR1 SNHLY, CDR2 FYNNEI. CDR3 amino acids: CASSEVQGRNQPQHF. CDR3 nucleotides: TGTGCCAGCAGTGAAGTCCAGGGGCGGAATCAGCCCCAGCATTTT.

The chain is built from TRBV5-1 and TRBJ1-3; unclear D gene. This CDR3 has 12 amino acids. Trimming pared 0 bases from V and 4 bases from J, leaving 2 bases between. CDR1 and CDR2 from the germline V gene are SGHRS and YFSETQ. CDR3 region: CASSLAGNTIYF. DNA for the CDR3: TGCGCCAGCAGCTTGGCAGGAAACACCATATATTTT.

This rearrangement joins TRBV19 to TRBJ1-2; D possibly corresponds to TRBD1 (5 bases). The CDR3 loop spans 12 amino acids. V dropped 5 bases and J dropped 3 bases, with 7 bases sitting between them. Germline assignment: CDR1 LNHDA and CDR2 SQIVND (reference sequence). The CDR3 protein is CASSGQDYGYTF. The CDR3 nucleotides read TGTGCCAGTAGTGGACAAGACTATGGCTACACCTTC.

The V and J genes are TRBV6-1 and TRBJ2-1; 8 nucleotides agree with TRBD1. V dropped 6 bases and J dropped 5; count of bases not matched to a gene: 3. Germline V gene sequence: CDR1 MNHNS, CDR2 SASEGT. The CDR3 loop spans 13 amino acids. CDR3 bases: TGTGCCAGCAGGACAGGGGAGGACAATGAGCAGTTCTTC. It is translated as CASRTGEDNEQFF.

The chain is built from TRBV11-1 and TRBJ2-1, with 11 bases lining up with TRBD2. The CDR3 sequence is 15 residues long. Germline V CDR1 and CDR2: SGHAT, FQDESV (reference sequence). With V trimmed by 6 bases and J by 2 bases, 3 bases remained unmatched. CDR3 amino acids: CASRTSGETYNEQFF. CDR3 DNA: TGTGCCAGCAGGACTAGCGGGGAGACCTACAATGAGCAGTTCTTC.

A word on this clone: In the same sample, other DNA sequences code for this CDR3. The J gene is TRBJ2-7, the V gene TRBV11-2; D ambiguous. This CDR3 region has 13 residues. CDR1 is SGHAT, CDR2 FQNNGV, per germline. With 3 bases removed from V and 1 base from J, the gap between germline ends came to 7 bases. Here the CDR3 reads CASSFSLSYEQYF. In DNA form, the CDR3 reads TGTGCCAGCAGCTTTTCCCTGTCCTACGAGCAGTACTTC.

This chain connects TRBV5-1 to TRBJ2-3, with D unresolved. V was pared by 6 bases and J by 2 bases, with 13 bases between. Germline V gives CDR1 SGHRS, CDR2 YFSETQ. The length of the CDR3 is 14 residues. The CDR3 loop reads CASMAELATDTQYF. CDR3 nucleotide sequence: TGCGCCAGCATGGCAGAGTTAGCCACAGATACGCAGTATTTT.

The gene calls are TRBV5-4 and TRBJ2-3; D uncertain. V lost 0 bases and J 2 bases, leaving 7 bases between the germline ends. The germline CDR1 and CDR2 sequences are SGHNT and YYREEE (reference sequence). The CDR3 length is 14 residues. The CDR3 nucleotides are TGTGCCAGCAGCTTGGGGCCCCCCACAGATACGCAGTATTTT. Its protein is CASSLGPPTDTQYF.

J is TRBJ2-3 and V is TRBV7-9; D gene unclear. The CDR3 sequence is 13 residues long. The ends were cut back, 5 bases at V and 4 bases at J, with 10 bases in the middle. The germline CDR1 and CDR2 sequences are SEHNR and FQNEAQ (reference sequence). The CDR3 here is CASSELYPDTQYF. In DNA form, the CDR3 reads TGTGCCAGCAGCGAGTTGTATCCAGATACGCAGTATTTT.

The J gene is TRBJ1-2, the V gene TRBV5-1; D gene ambiguous. Looked up from germline, CDR1 is SGHRS and CDR2 is YFSETQ. The CDR3 has 15 amino acids. Trimming removed 0 bases at V and 1 base at J, with 10 bases between. CDR3 region: CASSLEGGNNYGYTF. Here the CDR3 DNA reads TGCGCCAGCAGCTTGGAAGGAGGGAATAACTATGGCTACACCTTC.

The V and J genes are TRBV4-2 and TRBJ1-2, with TRBD1 identical over 7 bases. Looked up from germline, CDR1 is LGHNA and CDR2 is YNFKEQ. This CDR3 is built from 18 residues. V was pared by 0 bases and J by 2 bases, with 12 bases of the junction left unmatched. The CDR3 sequence: CASSQDRAGGKGNYGYTF. The CDR3 region has the DNA TGTGCCAGCAGCCAAGATAGGGCAGGGGGTAAGGGAAACTATGGCTACACCTTC.

The chain combines TRBV4-1 with TRBJ2-3; D is perhaps TRBD2 (5 bases). The V end was cut by 4 bases, the J end by 5 bases, with 7 bases between. Germline values: CDR1 MGHRA, CDR2 YSYEKL. This CDR3 has 12 amino acids. The CDR3 DNA reads as TGCGCCAGCAGCCTACTAGGAGATACGCAGTATTTT. Translation gives CASSLLGDTQYF.

The gene calls are TRBV5-8 and TRBJ1-4; TRBD1 might be the D (6 bases). With 1 base removed from V and 8 bases from J, the gap between germline ends came to 15 bases. Germline CDR1 SGHTS, CDR2 YDEGEE. The CDR3 consists of 15 residues. DNA for the CDR3: TGTGCCAGCAGCTTGCCGGGACACGGAGCCGAAAAACTGTTTTTT. It is translated as CASSLPGHGAEKLFF.

The CDR3 region has the DNA TGTGCCAGCAATCCAAAATACTTCACCGGGGAGCTGTTTTTT. This gives the protein CASNPKYFTGELFF. The V gene is TRBV2, the J gene TRBJ2-2; no firm D call. There are 14 residues in the CDR3. V was cut by 7 bases and J by 4 bases, with 13 bases left in between. Germline CDR1 reads SNHLY; CDR2 reads FYNNEI.

This rearrangement joins TRBV6-1 to TRBJ1-5, with D perhaps TRBD1 (5 bases). V lost 6 bases, J lost 3 bases, and 6 bases lay in between. Germline assignment: CDR1 MNHNS and CDR2 SASEGT. CDR3 size: 12 residues. The CDR3 DNA is TGTGCCAGCAGGGACAACAATCAGCCCCAGCATTTT. Protein: CASRDNNQPQHF.

The chain has TRBV6-5 and TRBJ2-3, with a possible D match to TRBD2 (6 bases). V lost 5 bases and J 5 bases, leaving 11 bases between the germline ends. CDR1 is MNHEY, CDR2 SVGAGI, per germline. CDR3 size: 13 residues. The CDR3 nucleotides read TGTGCCAGCAGTACGCTGGGAGGAGATACGCAGTATTTT. Translation: CASSTLGGDTQYF.

The chain links TRBV9 to TRBJ1-1; D ambiguous. The CDR3 has 13 residues. V was cut by 0 bases and J by 1 base, with 4 bases left in between. Germline assignment: CDR1 SGDLS and CDR2 YYNGEE. The CDR3 sequence: CASSVAGNTEAFF. Written as DNA, the CDR3 is TGTGCCAGCAGCGTAGCAGGGAACACTGAAGCTTTCTTT.

The chain combines TRBV15 with TRBJ1-2; the match to TRBD1 covers 9 bases. This CDR3 comprises 16 residues. The germline CDR1 and CDR2 sequences are LNHNV and YYDKDF (reference sequence). J was trimmed by 2 bases and V by 1 base; bases with no gene match: 5. The CDR3 loop is CATSRAGTGTNYGYTF. In DNA, the CDR3 is TGTGCCACCAGCAGAGCGGGGACAGGGACGAACTATGGCTACACCTTC.

The genes are TRBV10-2 and TRBJ2-7, with TRBD2 matching 11 bases. This CDR3 is built from 13 residues. Trimming at V came to 6 bases and at J to 4 bases, leaving 2 bases not matched to a gene. Germline CDR1 WSHSY, CDR2 SAAADI. For the CDR3, the DNA is TGCGCCAGCAGAATAGCGGGGGGGTACGAGCAGTACTTC. As protein: CASRIAGGYEQYF.